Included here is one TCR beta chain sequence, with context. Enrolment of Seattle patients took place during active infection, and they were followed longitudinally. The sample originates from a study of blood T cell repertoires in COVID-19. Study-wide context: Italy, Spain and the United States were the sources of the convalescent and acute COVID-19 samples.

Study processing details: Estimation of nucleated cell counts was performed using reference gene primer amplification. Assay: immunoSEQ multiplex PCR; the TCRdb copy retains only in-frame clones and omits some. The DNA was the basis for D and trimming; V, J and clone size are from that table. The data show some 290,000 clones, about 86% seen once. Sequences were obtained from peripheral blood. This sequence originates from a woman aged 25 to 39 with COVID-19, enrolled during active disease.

CDR3 sequence reads: CASNLQGSRDTEAFF. As DNA, the CDR3 is TGCGCCAGCAACCTACAGGGGAGTAGGGACACTGAAGCTTTCTTT. The V and J genes are TRBV5-1 and TRBJ1-1; 7 bases line up with TRBD1. The V gene end was trimmed by 6 bases and the J gene end by 3 bases; junction bases not matched to a gene: 11. The CDR3 is 15 residues long. Germline-derived CDR1 and CDR2 are SGHRS and YFSETQ.